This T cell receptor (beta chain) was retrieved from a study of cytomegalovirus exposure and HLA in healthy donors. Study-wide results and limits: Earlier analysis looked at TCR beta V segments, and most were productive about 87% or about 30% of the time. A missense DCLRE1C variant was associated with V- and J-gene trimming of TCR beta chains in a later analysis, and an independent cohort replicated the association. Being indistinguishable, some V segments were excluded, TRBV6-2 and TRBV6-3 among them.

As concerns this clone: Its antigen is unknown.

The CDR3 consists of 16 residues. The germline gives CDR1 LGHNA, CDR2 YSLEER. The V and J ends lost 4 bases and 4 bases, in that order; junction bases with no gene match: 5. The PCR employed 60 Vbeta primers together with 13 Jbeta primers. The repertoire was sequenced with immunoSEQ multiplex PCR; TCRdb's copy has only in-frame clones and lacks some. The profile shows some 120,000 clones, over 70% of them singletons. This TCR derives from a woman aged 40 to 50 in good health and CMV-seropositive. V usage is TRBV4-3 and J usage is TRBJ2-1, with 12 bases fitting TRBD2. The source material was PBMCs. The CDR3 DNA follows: TGCGCCAGCAGCCCGCCGGGACTAGCGGGTTACAATGAGCAGTTCTTC. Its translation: CASSPPGLAGYNEQFF.